The 21 T cell receptor beta chains listed next were all sequenced from one sample in a study of response to subunit inactivated influenza vaccine. TCRdb processed the RT-PCR reads anew with MiXCR; each CDR3 protein has one entry. The sample has around 470,000 distinct CDR3 sequences; approximately 7.2% are singletons. The sample was PBMCs from blood, taken around 25 months after vaccination. The receptor source for this set is a man aged 50 to 75 who received an inactivated influenza vaccine.

The chain joins TRBV29-1 to TRBJ2-7, with TRBD2 identical over 12 bases. The V gene's germline CDR1 is SQVTM and CDR2 ANQGSEA. V gave up 5 bases and J gave up 3 bases; unmatched junction bases: 2. The CDR3 is 13 residues long. The chain's CDR3 is CSVLAGGLYEQYF. In DNA form, the CDR3 reads TGCAGCGTTCTAGCGGGAGGGCTCTACGAGCAGTACTTC.

The V gene is TRBV2, the J gene TRBJ2-3; no clear D. Trimming cost V 7 bases and J 0 bases, with 8 bases left between them. The germline V gene encodes CDR1 SNHLY and CDR2 FYNNEI. The CDR3 spans 13 residues. The CDR3 reads CASTPESTDTQYF. Here the CDR3 DNA reads TGTGCCAGCACCCCAGAGAGCACAGATACGCAGTATTTT.

The chain employs TRBV11-2 and TRBJ1-4; D is undetermined. CDR3 size: 14 residues. V gave up 1 base and J gave up 8 bases, with 11 bases separating them. The germline V gene encodes CDR1 SGHAT and CDR2 FQNNGV. The CDR3 region is CASSLGVWPEKLFF. CDR3 DNA: TGTGCCAGCAGCTTAGGAGTCTGGCCCGAAAAACTGTTTTTT.

The CDR3 reads CASRRPGLALSTDTQYF. In nucleotides, the CDR3 is TGTGCCAGCAGAAGACCGGGACTAGCGCTAAGCACAGATACGCAGTATTTT. The rearrangement joins TRBV12-3 or TRBV12-4 to TRBJ2-3, with TRBD2 matching over 10 bases. This CDR3 region has 17 residues. V dropped 6 bases and J dropped 0; count of bases not matched to a gene: 9.

Here the CDR3 reads CASRYENTEAFF. The DNA of the CDR3 is TGTGCCAGCCGGTATGAGAACACTGAAGCTTTCTTT. The V and J genes are TRBV6-6 and TRBJ1-1; D not certain. CDR3 length: 12 amino acids. CDR1 and CDR2 from the germline V gene are MNHNY and SVGAGI (reference sequence). Deletions cut 8 bases from V and 1 base from J, with 8 bases between.

The chain couples TRBV7-4 to TRBJ2-7; perhaps TRBD1 as D (6 bases). The V gene lost 8 bases and the J gene lost 7 bases, with 24 bases spanning the gap. Germline-derived CDR1 and CDR2 are SGHVT and SQSDAQ. CDR3 length: 15 amino acids. This chain's CDR3 is CASPLKTGGNLEQYF. CDR3 coding DNA: TGTGCCAGCCCCCTTAAGACAGGTGGGAACCTGGAGCAGTACTTC.

CDR3 in DNA: TGTGCCAGCAGCTTAGAGTCGACGGGCCGGGGCTACGAGCAGTACTTC. Amino acid sequence: CASSLESTGRGYEQYF. The chain recombines TRBV7-2 with TRBJ2-7; D may be TRBD2 (5 bases). The CDR3 has 16 amino acids. Trimming removed 1 base from V and 3 bases from J, with 16 bases in between. Germline loops: CDR1 SGHTA, CDR2 FQGNSA.

This clonotype was seen a handful of times. The rearrangement links TRBV27 to TRBJ2-7; a possible D gene is TRBD1 (5 bases). The V end was cut by 3 bases, the J end by 5 bases, with 11 bases between. Germline V CDR1 and CDR2: MNHEY, SMNVEV (reference sequence). There are 13 residues in the CDR3. CDR3 nucleotides: TGTGCCAGCAGTTTGGCAGGGTCGGACGAGCAGTACTTC. Protein sequence: CASSLAGSDEQYF.

This clonotype was seen ten or more times. This chain links TRBV5-1 with TRBJ1-3, with unresolved D. The CDR3 covers 13 residues. V gave up 4 bases and J gave up 4 bases, with 9 bases separating them. CDR1 and CDR2 from the germline V gene are SGHRS and YFSETQ. For the CDR3, the DNA is TGCGCCAGCAGCCCCGGGATAGGAAACACCATATATTTT. This gives the protein CASSPGIGNTIYF. Complete variable domain (other parts from reference TRBV5-1 and TRBJ1-3): KAGVTQTPRYLIKTRGQQVTLSCSPISGHRSVSWYQQTPGQGLQFLFEYFSETQRNKGNFPGRFSGRQFSNSRSEMNVSTLELGDSALYLCASSPGIGNTIYFGEGSWLTVV.

V usage is TRBV25-1 and J usage is TRBJ2-1; maybe TRBD2 (5 bases). Trimming pared 5 bases from V and 8 bases from J, leaving 16 bases between. Germline V CDR1 and CDR2: MGHDK, SYGVNS. The CDR3 covers 14 residues. The CDR3: CASSKTGDGDEQFF. CDR3 nucleotides: TGTGCCAGCAGTAAAACGGGTGACGGGGATGAGCAGTTCTTC. Based on the CDR3 plus reference TRBV25-1 and TRBJ2-1, the full variable domain is EADIYQTPRYLVIGTGKKITLECSQTMGHDKMYWYQQDPGMELHLIHYSYGVNSTEKGDLSSESTVSRIRTEHFPLTLESARPSHTSQYLCASSKTGDGDEQFFGPGTRLTVL.

This clonotype was seen at least ten times. CDR3 sequence: CASSEEPGGTGELFF. CDR3 in DNA: TGTGCCAGCAGTGAAGAACCGGGAGGGACCGGGGAGCTGTTTTTT. The chain combines TRBV2 with TRBJ2-2, with 8 bases fitting TRBD2. Germline assignment: CDR1 SNHLY and CDR2 FYNNEI. With V trimmed by 1 base and J by 5 bases, 3 bases remained unmatched. The CDR3 is 15 amino acids.

The chain couples TRBV11-2 to TRBJ2-7; 9 bases agree with TRBD1. This CDR3 region has 16 residues. Germline V CDR1 and CDR2: SGHAT, FQNNGV. The V gene end was trimmed by 5 bases and the J gene end by 2 bases; junction bases not matched to a gene: 10. For the CDR3, the DNA is TGTGCCAGCAGCCTTCACAGGGGGCGAAATCCCTACGAGCAGTACTTC. It specifies CASSLHRGRNPYEQYF.

This clonotype has only a few counts. This chain uses TRBV28 with TRBJ1-1; D gene ambiguous. This CDR3 is 14 amino acids long. Trimming stripped 8 bases from V and 1 base from J, with 14 bases between. CDR1 and CDR2 (germline): MDHEN, SYDVKM. The CDR3 is CASLPWVPNTEAFF. CDR3 nucleotides: TGTGCCAGCCTCCCTTGGGTTCCGAACACTGAAGCTTTCTTT.

This clonotype has a count of ten or more. The rearrangement joins TRBV7-8 to TRBJ1-4; 7 positions agree with TRBD1. The CDR3 contains 16 residues. Trimming took 2 bases from V and 4 from J; bases not matched to a gene: 7. In germline, CDR1 is SGHVS, CDR2 FQNEAQ. Here the CDR3 DNA reads TGTGCCAGCAGCTTACACGGGACAGACCGTAATGAAAAACTGTTTTTT. Translation: CASSLHGTDRNEKLFF. The variable domain in full, with the rest retrieved from reference TRBV7-8 and TRBJ1-4, is GAGVSQSPRYKVAKRGQDVALRCDPISGHVSLFWYQQALGQGPEFLTYFQNEAQLDKSGLPSDRFFAERPEGSVSTLKIQRTQQEDSAVYLCASSLHGTDRNEKLFFGSGTQLSVL.

This clonotype was detected only a few times. The chain employs TRBV20-1 and TRBJ2-7; TRBD2 matches 11 bases. This CDR3 contains 15 residues. V lost 5 bases and J lost 5; bases outside the gene matches: 11. In germline, CDR1 is DFQATT, CDR2 SNEGSKA (reference sequence). As DNA, the CDR3 is TGCAGTGCTCCCGAGTTTAGCGGGAGGGCCGACGAGCAGTACTTC. It encodes CSAPEFSGRADEQYF.

The sample holds a few counts of this clonotype. The V and J genes are TRBV6-5 and TRBJ2-3, with D hard to call. The germline CDR1 and CDR2 sequences are MNHEY and SVGAGI. There are 13 residues in the CDR3. V lost 0 bases, J lost 5 bases, and 6 bases lay in between. CDR3 DNA: TGTGCCAGCAGTTACTCGAAGATAGATACGCAGTATTTT. It is translated as CASSYSKIDTQYF.

Worth noting for this clonotype: A much larger clone lies one base from this, so it may be a read error. The CDR3 nucleotides read TGTGCCAGCATCCGGGACAACTCCTACGAGCAGTACTTC. Residues: CASIRDNSYEQYF. The chain links TRBV6-1 to TRBJ2-7; weak D call: TRBD1 (6 bases). The CDR3 is 13 residues long. The ends were cut back, 7 bases at V and 0 bases at J, with 10 bases in the middle. Germline V gives CDR1 MNHNS, CDR2 SASEGT.

This clonotype showed up just a few times. The chain is built from TRBV20-1 and TRBJ2-7; 10 nucleotides match TRBD1. The CDR3 runs to 12 residues. Per the germline V gene, CDR1 is DFQATT and CDR2 is SNEGSKA (reference sequence). V lost 8 bases to trimming and J lost 5 bases; unmatched junction nucleotides: 6. The CDR3 sequence: CSKRQGADEQYF. DNA for the CDR3: TGCAGTAAAAGACAGGGGGCGGACGAGCAGTACTTC.

The chain combines TRBV10-3 with TRBJ1-1, with a weak D call TRBD1 (5 bases). Germline V gives CDR1 ENHRY, CDR2 SYGVKD. V gave up 3 bases and J gave up 5 bases, with 10 bases separating them. This CDR3 contains 13 residues. Here the CDR3 reads CAISEEGVTEAFF. In DNA, the CDR3 is TGTGCCATCAGTGAAGAAGGGGTTACTGAAGCTTTCTTT.

V is TRBV30 and J is TRBJ2-5, with D perhaps matching TRBD2 (5 bases). The germline V gene has CDR1 GTSNPN and CDR2 SVGIG (reference sequence). Trimming stripped 0 bases from V and 5 bases from J, with 10 bases between. This CDR3 spans 13 amino acids. For the CDR3, the DNA is TGTGCCTGGAGTGTAACCGGGGTGGAGACCCAGTACTTC. It encodes CAWSVTGVETQYF.

In its sample, this clonotype was seen a few times. This chain connects TRBV15 to TRBJ2-5; D possibly corresponds to TRBD2 (7 bases). Germline lookup yields CDR1 LNHNV and CDR2 YYDKDF (reference sequence). Trimming stripped 0 bases from V and 4 bases from J, with 12 bases between. The CDR3 spans 15 residues. CDR3 DNA sequence: TGTGCCACCAGCAGAGATGGGGGGGCTGGAGAGACCCAGTACTTC. Protein: CATSRDGGAGETQYF.